The rows below give T cell receptor beta chains drawn from one sample of a study of blood T cell repertoires in COVID-19. The table came from immunoSEQ multiplex PCR; TCRdb's copy has only in-frame clones and leaves some out. Among some 75,000 clones listed, roughly 90% were seen once. Sequencing was carried out using peripheral blood. The receptor source for this set is a man aged 60 to 75 with acute or convalescent COVID-19. The CDR3 runs from the conserved cysteine through the conserved F or W. The D gene is left open where the match is weak. Expanded clones are given a class, and other clones once, few, many or no size at all.

>TRBV2|-|-|TRBJ2-6
CASSGDSFSGANVLTF
TGTGCCAGCAGTGGCGACAGCTTCTCTGGGGCCAACGTCCTGACTTTC
>TRBV7-7|-|-|TRBJ2-5
CASSKGPETQYF
TGTGCCAGCAGCAAGGGGCCAGAGACCCAGTACTTC
>TRBV9|-|TRBD2|TRBJ2-2
CASQPPSGSVAGELFF
TGTGCCAGCCAGCCCCCTAGCGGGAGTGTGGCCGGGGAGCTGTTTTTT
>TRBV18|-|TRBD1|TRBJ2-3
CASSRDSFSTDTQYF
TGTGCCAGCTCACGGGACAGCTTTAGCACAGATACGCAGTATTTT
>TRBV5-4|-|TRBD1|TRBJ2-1
CASSEMTGAWQFF
TGTGCCAGCAGCGAAATGACAGGGGCGTGGCAGTTCTTC
>TRBV27|-|-|TRBJ1-1
CASSFQRRNTEAFF
TGTGCCAGCAGTTTCCAGCGACGAAACACTGAAGCTTTCTTT
>TRBV19|once|-|TRBJ2-2
CASSILGAHNTGELFF
TGTGCCAGTAGTATACTAGGGGCACATAACACCGGGGAGCTGTTTTTT
>TRBV28|-|TRBD1|TRBJ1-4
CASSLVLGQGRTEKLFF
TGTGCCAGCAGTTTGGTCCTCGGACAGGGGAGGACTGAAAAACTGTTTTTT
>TRBV6-4|-|-|TRBJ2-6
CASSDGVDSGANVLTF
TGTGCCAGCAGTGACGGAGTAGACTCTGGGGCCAACGTCCTGACTTTC
>TRBV7-9|-|TRBD1|TRBJ1-1
CASSLETGGKAEAFF
TGTGCCAGCAGCTTAGAGACAGGGGGCAAAGCTGAAGCTTTCTTT
>TRBV6-1|-|TRBD1|TRBJ1-5
CASSDPGTGINQPQHF
TGTGCCAGCAGTGACCCCGGGACAGGGATAAATCAGCCCCAGCATTTT
>TRBV5-3|-|TRBD1|TRBJ1-5
CARSGDRGLFQPQHF
TGTGCCAGAAGCGGGGACAGGGGATTGTTTCAGCCCCAGCATTTT
>TRBV6-5|-|-|TRBJ1-4
CASRAPNEKLFF
TGTGCCAGCAGGGCACCTAATGAAAAACTGTTTTTT
>TRBV30|-|-|TRBJ1-1
CASREGINTEAFF
TGTGCCTCCAGAGAGGGAATCAACACTGAAGCTTTCTTT
>TRBV5-6|-|-|TRBJ2-2
CASIRRVNTGELFF
TGTGCCAGCATTCGACGGGTAAACACCGGGGAGCTGTTTTTT
>TRBV30|-|TRBD1|TRBJ2-2
CAWSPWGQGSGELFF
TGTGCCTGGAGTCCCTGGGGACAGGGGTCCGGGGAGCTGTTTTTT
>TRBV6-5|-|-|TRBJ1-6
CASTRGTYNSPLHF
TGTGCCAGCACTAGGGGCACCTATAATTCACCCCTCCACTTT
>TRBV12-3/TRBV12-4|-|-|TRBJ1-5
CASSLNRDQPQHF
TGTGCCAGCAGTTTAAACAGGGATCAGCCCCAGCATTTT
>TRBV6-1|-|TRBD2|TRBJ2-5
CASSERGRTSGSRETQYF
TGTGCCAGCAGTGAAAGGGGCCGGACTAGCGGGAGCAGGGAGACCCAGTACTTC
>TRBV12-3/TRBV12-4|-|-|TRBJ2-1
CASSFYSANEQFF
TGTGCCAGCAGTTTCTATTCTGCCAATGAGCAGTTCTTC
>TRBV14|-|-|TRBJ1-1
CASSQDRDTEAFF
TGTGCCAGCAGCCAAGATCGGGACACTGAAGCTTTCTTT
>TRBV19|few|-|TRBJ1-5
CASSIGTNSNQPQHF
TGTGCCAGTAGTATAGGGACAAATAGCAATCAGCCCCAGCATTTT
>TRBV7-6|-|-|TRBJ1-4
CASSWDKNEKLFF
TGTGCCAGCAGCTGGGACAAGAATGAAAAACTGTTTTTT
>TRBV20-1|-|TRBD2|TRBJ2-5
CSASAPGGGQQETQYF
TGCAGTGCTAGTGCCCCTGGCGGGGGGCAACAAGAGACCCAGTACTTC
>TRBV24-1|-|TRBD2|TRBJ2-7
CATSGGGARASSYEQYF
TGTGCCACCAGTGGGGGGGGAGCGCGGGCGAGCTCCTACGAGCAGTACTTC
>TRBV7-3|-|TRBD2|TRBJ2-2
CASSLRLAGEAGELFF
TGTGCCAGCAGCTTAAGACTAGCGGGGGAAGCCGGGGAGCTGTTTTTT
>TRBV19|once|-|TRBJ2-5
CASSIGRAETQYF
TGTGCCAGTAGTATAGGCAGGGCCGAGACCCAGTACTTC
>TRBV5-8|-|TRBD1|TRBJ2-5
CASSRGQGQETQYF
TGTGCCAGCAGCCGGGGACAGGGCCAAGAGACCCAGTACTTC
>TRBV27|-|-|TRBJ2-7
CACGDSSYEQYF
TGTGCCTGCGGGGACTCCTCCTACGAGCAGTACTTC
>TRBV5-6|-|-|TRBJ1-2
CASSLFGVLGVYTF
TGTGCCAGCAGCTTGTTCGGGGTTCTGGGCGTCTACACCTTC
>TRBV6-5|few|-|TRBJ1-6
CASKAGSYNSPLHF
TGTGCCAGCAAAGCTGGTAGTTATAATTCACCCCTCCACTTT
>TRBV5-1|-|TRBD2|TRBJ2-5
CASSGIAGGLETQYF
TGCGCCAGCAGCGGGATAGCGGGGGGGCTAGAGACCCAGTACTTC
>TRBV6-5|-|-|TRBJ2-2
CASSRGNTGELFF
TGTGCCAGCAGTCGGGGGAACACCGGGGAGCTGTTTTTT
>TRBV9|-|TRBD1|TRBJ1-2
CASSAGQGAEGYTF
TGTGCCAGCAGCGCCGGACAGGGGGCGGAGGGCTACACCTTC
>TRBV5-4|once|-|TRBJ2-3
CASRKDSGRPSTDTQYF
TGTGCCAGCAGAAAGGATTCAGGTCGCCCTAGCACAGATACGCAGTATTTT
>TRBV6-5|-|-|TRBJ1-2
CASNNGGGYGYTF
TGTGCCAGCAATAACGGCGGGGGCTATGGCTACACCTTC
>TRBV2|-|TRBD2|TRBJ2-1
CASSEVGLAYNEQFF
TGTGCCAGCAGTGAGGTAGGACTAGCCTACAATGAGCAGTTCTTC
>TRBV6-5|-|-|TRBJ2-7
CASSYSMRRGAQYF
TGTGCCAGCAGTTACTCGATGCGGAGAGGCGCGCAGTACTTC
>TRBV9|-|-|TRBJ1-5
CASSVGGEGNQPQHF
TGTGCCAGCAGCGTAGGAGGGGAGGGCAATCAGCCCCAGCATTTT
>TRBV15|-|-|TRBJ1-2
CATSRGSGAYGYTF
TGTGCCACCAGCAGGGGGTCGGGAGCCTATGGCTACACCTTC
>TRBV29-1|once|-|TRBJ1-6
CSVGTARNSPLHF
TGCAGCGTTGGGACAGCTCGCAATTCACCCCTCCACTTT
>TRBV11-2|-|TRBD2|TRBJ2-5
CASSSGGRAGLQETQYF
TGTGCCAGCAGCTCTGGGGGGAGGGCCGGCTTGCAAGAGACCCAGTACTTC
>TRBV5-1|-|TRBD1|TRBJ1-2
CASSLMTGANYGYTF
TGCGCCAGCAGCTTGATGACAGGGGCTAACTATGGCTACACCTTC
>TRBV5-4|-|-|TRBJ2-2
CASSWGRYTGELFF
TGTGCCAGCAGCTGGGGGCGGTATACCGGGGAGCTGTTTTTT
>TRBV3-1/TRBV3-2|-|TRBD2|TRBJ2-1
CASSNGLAGGYDRQFF
TGTGCCAGCAGCAACGGACTAGCGGGAGGGTATGATCGGCAGTTCTTC
>TRBV19|once|TRBD1|TRBJ1-5
CASRQTGVGNQPQHF
TGTGCCAGTAGGCAAACAGGGGTTGGCAATCAGCCCCAGCATTTT
>TRBV2|-|TRBD1|TRBJ1-6
CASSRTGGNSPLHF
TGTGCCAGCAGTAGGACAGGGGGGAATTCACCCCTCCACTTT
>TRBV19|-|TRBD1|TRBJ2-2
CASSTPGGNTGELFF
TGTGCCAGTAGTACACCAGGGGGGAACACCGGGGAGCTGTTTTTT
>TRBV3-1/TRBV3-2|-|-|TRBJ2-5
CASSQERSGQETQYF
TGTGCCAGCAGCCAAGAAAGGAGCGGTCAAGAGACCCAGTACTTC
>TRBV21-1|-|-|TRBJ2-5
CASSDRHLTSGRGLRETQYF
TGTGCCAGCAGCGACCGGCACCTTACTAGCGGGAGGGGTCTGAGGGAGACCCAGTACTTC
>TRBV10-3|-|-|TRBJ1-2
CAISTGKANYGYTF
TGTGCCATCAGTACCGGGAAGGCCAACTATGGCTACACCTTC
>TRBV5-1|few|-|TRBJ1-6
CASSLFQGNHSPLHF
TGCGCCAGCAGCTTGTTTCAGGGTAATCATTCACCCCTCCACTTT
>TRBV5-1|-|TRBD2|TRBJ2-3
CASGDLAGPSTDTQYF
TGCGCCAGCGGCGACCTAGCGGGCCCTAGCACAGATACGCAGTATTTT
>TRBV5-4|-|TRBD2|TRBJ2-3
CASSLTSGTSSDTQYF
TGTGCCAGCAGTCTAACCAGCGGGACTAGTTCTGATACGCAGTATTTT
>TRBV5-1|-|-|TRBJ2-2
CASSWTVAGGDTGELFF
TGCGCCAGCAGCTGGACTGTAGCTGGGGGCGACACCGGGGAGCTGTTTTTT